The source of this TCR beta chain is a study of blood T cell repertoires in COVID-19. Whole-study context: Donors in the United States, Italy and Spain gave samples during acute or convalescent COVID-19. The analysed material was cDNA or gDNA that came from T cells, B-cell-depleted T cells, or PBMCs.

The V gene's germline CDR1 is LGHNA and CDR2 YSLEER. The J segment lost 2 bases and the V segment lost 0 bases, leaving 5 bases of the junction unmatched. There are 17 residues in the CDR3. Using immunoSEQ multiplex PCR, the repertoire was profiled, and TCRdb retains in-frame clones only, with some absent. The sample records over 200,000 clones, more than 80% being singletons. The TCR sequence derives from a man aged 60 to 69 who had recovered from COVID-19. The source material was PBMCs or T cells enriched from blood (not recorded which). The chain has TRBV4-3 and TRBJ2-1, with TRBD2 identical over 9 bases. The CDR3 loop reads CASSQDMTSGPYNEQFF. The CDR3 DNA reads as TGCGCCAGCAGCCAAGATATGACTAGCGGCCCCTACAATGAGCAGTTCTTC.